This record covers a single TCR beta chain. TCR beta cDNA was generated via 5'RACE template switching incorporating UMIs. TCRdb reprocessed the 5' RACE reads and reports one entry per CDR3 protein, with no DNA. The table for this sample gives about 170,000 distinct CDR3 sequences. This specimen belongs to a study of T cells expressing NK-cell markers. As for the study in general: CD3+CD56+NKG2C+, CD3+CD56+NKG2C- and CD3+CD56-NKG2C+ T cells, once sorted, supplied the TCR beta repertoires. Most of the eight sequenced donors were classified as HCMV-seropositive, and one was classified as seronegative.

The sequenced material came from blood T cells: a sorted CD56 or NKG2C T cell subset, CD4+ or CD8+ T cells, or bulk PBMC T cells (not recorded which). The receptor was derived from a man aged 18-75 years in good health.

The CDR3 sequence: CASSLRAGSFSTEAFF. The rearrangement joins TRBV7-8 to TRBJ1-1. The CDR3 consists of 16 residues. Germline V gene lookup returns CDR1 SGHVS and CDR2 FQNEAQ.